The present T cell receptor (beta chain) was sequenced within a study of blood T cell repertoires in COVID-19 (dated by TCRdb to about 2020). Regarding the study in general: Samples from collaborators originated in the United States, Italy and Spain and spanned both the acute and convalescent phases of COVID-19. A freely available public database, intended as a resource for researchers studying the immune response to SARS-CoV-2, is where the repertoires were released. A de-identified subject ID, COVID-19 status, age in years and sex were almost always included in the sample metadata. Samples were obtained from the ongoing ImmuneRACE study (first 160 participants) and from over 1,000 subjects provided by 6 global collaborators. The dataset comprised deeply sampled blood TCRbeta repertoires from subjects exposed to, actively infected with, or recovered from COVID-19. Where available, HLA class I and class II types were obtained from metadata supplied by the sample provider rather than from assay-based typing. The material from the prospective study consisted of cDNA or gDNA derived from T cells, B-cell-depleted T cells, or PBMCs. What the work shows at the level of the full study, not this receptor alone: The quantity of clinical and demographic metadata differed by source and by participant and was supplied without curation.

The immunoSEQ Assay, a bias-controlled multiplex PCR, was used to amplify TCRbeta CDR3 regions from genomic DNA. On the study's bioinformatics: Within the assay, amplification of reference gene primers was used to estimate how many nucleated cells each sample contained. To quantify the absolute abundance of each unique TCRbeta CDR3 rearrangement, sequence reads were collapsed and filtered. For each sample, productive Simpson clonality was calculated as the square root of Simpson's diversity index across productive rearrangements. TCRdb provides this immuneACCESS table in a form limited to in-frame rearrangements. Some clones are lacking; in checked studies, under half of them reflect an unresolved V gene, and why the rest are absent is not known. Clonal size and the V and J genes are those of that table, whereas D and trimming came from the DNA. The sample table records 45,000 to 50,000 clones; 75% to 85% of these occur just once. Together, the top ten hold less than 9.5% of the sample.

Collaborating institutions collected whole blood in K2EDTA tubes following their own protocols. For TCRbeta analysis, collaborators shipped samples as frozen whole blood, isolated PBMCs, or DNA extracted from either of those sample types. Turning to this clone: It has no known antigen specificity. The input lacks base qualities; no much larger clone sits a single base away.

The V end loses 0 bases and the J end loses 1 base, and a stretch of 9 bases separates them. Sequences SGHTA (CDR1) and FQGTGA (CDR2) are obtained from the germline V gene. Measured from the cysteine to the phenylalanine, the CDR3 is 15 residues long. CDR3 DNA only is kept here, 45 bases in frame from base 1. The source material was peripheral blood. This chain joins TRBV7-3 to TRBJ1-1; no confident D gene assignment can be made. The clonotype comes from an elderly man in a cohort sampled during active COVID-19. In nucleotides, the sequence is TGTGCCAGCAGCTTAACGACGGGAGGGAACACTGAAGCTTTCTTT. Its protein is CASSLTTGGNTEAFF. Where the CDR3 stops, the reference TRBV7-3 and TRBJ1-1 genes take over; the full variable domain is GAGVSQTPSNKVTEKGKYVELRCDPISGHTALYWYRQSLGQGPEFLIYFQGTGAADDSGLPNDRFFAVRPEGSVSTLKIQRTERGDSAVYLCASSLTTGGNTEAFFGQGTRLTVV.